This TCR beta chain was identified in a study of blood T cell repertoires in COVID-19. Sequencing was performed with immunoSEQ multiplex PCR; in TCRdb, only in-frame clones are kept and a portion is missing. The repertoire holds some 220,000 clones, 83% seen once, with roughly 1.3% in the top ten. Germline V gene lookup returns CDR1 LGHDT and CDR2 YNNKEL (reference sequence). This CDR3 region has 15 residues. With 0 bases removed from V and 6 bases from J, the gap between germline ends came to 12 bases. This receptor was taken from a woman under 40 with COVID-19, enrolled during active disease. The rearrangement joins TRBV3-1 (or the pseudogene TRBV3-2) to TRBJ2-1; maybe TRBD1 (5 bases). Source material: peripheral blood. In DNA form, the CDR3 reads TGTGCCAGCAGCCAAGATGGGATCAGGGCCAATGAGCAGTTCTTC. Residues: CASSQDGIRANEQFF.